This TCR beta chain is drawn from a study of shared clonotypes between healthy human individuals. Overall study results and limits: The researchers took only blood, and tissue repertoires probably look different. Sequencing depth was expected to influence donor clonotype sharing.

Donors were healthy HIV-negative adults without recent acute infections or vaccinations. Division of CD4+ cells produced a CD45RA+ naive subset and a CD45RA-negative memory subset. Worth noting for this clone: Its antigen remains unidentified.

The data were produced by immunoSEQ multiplex PCR, yet TCRdb's version contains in-frame clones alone and is incomplete. The table has 550,000 to 850,000 clones, 72% seen once. V lost 11 bases to trimming and J lost 0 bases; unmatched junction nucleotides: 6. The germline gives CDR1 ENHRY, CDR2 SYGVKD. The CDR3 sequence is 14 residues long. This chain joins TRBV10-3 and TRBJ2-5; 10 bases match TRBD2. The sequence was obtained from a woman aged 25 to 45 in good health. The source material was memory CD4+ T cells sorted from blood. Subset reported: CD45RA-negative fraction. The CDR3 DNA reads as TGTGCCTCGAAGACTAGCGGGTACCAAGAGACCCAGTACTTC. It specifies CASKTSGYQETQYF.